Listed here are 9 T cell receptor beta chains from one sample, sequenced in a study of CD8+ T cells in alopecia areata. Extracted RNA was reverse transcribed, and the resulting cDNA served as sequencing template. Sequenced by immunoSEQ multiplex PCR; TCRdb stores in-frame clones only, minus some. The sample has around 120,000 clones; 50% to 55% are singletons. Specified treatment: oral pan-JAK inhibitor, 5-10 mg twice daily. The source was CD4+ T cells sorted from blood, collected at week 4, from a patient treated with tofacitinib. All receptors derive from a human donor with alopecia areata.

About this clone: Other nucleotide sequences from this sample produce the same CDR3. The chain couples TRBV5-6 to TRBJ2-7; D is unclear. V lost 2 bases and J lost 2, with 8 bases in between. This CDR3 contains 13 residues. Germline values: CDR1 SGHDT, CDR2 YYEEEE. The CDR3 protein is CASSFSSTYEQYF. For the CDR3, the DNA is TGTGCCAGCAGCTTCTCGAGTACCTACGAGCAGTACTTC.

This chain links TRBV7-2 with TRBJ2-2; D not resolved. Germline loops: CDR1 SGHTA, CDR2 FQGNSA. Trimming pared 3 bases from V and 5 bases from J, leaving 7 bases between. This CDR3 has 13 amino acids. The CDR3: CASSFGWTGELFF. The CDR3 nucleotides read TGTGCCAGCAGCTTTGGGTGGACCGGGGAGCTGTTTTTT. The full variable domain, rest sourced from reference TRBV7-2 and TRBJ2-2, is GAGVSQSPSNKVTEKGKDVELRCDPISGHTALYWYRQSLGQGLEFLIYFQGNSAPDKSGLPSDRFSAERTGGSVSTLTIQRTQQEDSAVYLCASSFGWTGELFFGEGSRLTVL.

The CDR3 DNA follows: TGTGCCACCAGCCGGGGAGGTCGGCCCCAGCATTTT. This gives the protein CATSRGGRPQHF. This chain links TRBV15 with TRBJ1-5; D unclear. Germline CDR1 is LNHNV and CDR2 is YYDKDF (reference sequence). The V gene lost 5 bases and the J gene lost 9 bases, with 11 bases spanning the gap. This CDR3 contains 12 residues. The variable domain in full, with the rest retrieved from reference TRBV15 and TRBJ1-5, is DAMVIQNPRYQVTQFGKPVTLSCSQTLNHNVMYWYQQKSSQAPKLLFHYYDKDFNNEADTPDNFQSRRPNTSFCFLDIRSPGLGDTAMYLCATSRGGRPQHFGDGTRLSIL.

This clone has a handful of counts. Distinct nucleotide sequences in the sample also encode this CDR3. This chain joins TRBV6-6 and TRBJ1-1; the D is unclear. The CDR3 consists of 13 residues. The V gene's germline CDR1 is MNHNY and CDR2 SVGAGI (reference sequence). With 2 bases removed from V and 1 base from J, the gap between germline ends came to 5 bases. The CDR3 nucleotides are TGTGCCAGCAGTTACGGGCAGAACACTGAAGCTTTCTTT. This codes for CASSYGQNTEAFF.

The chain uses TRBV29-1 and TRBJ2-6, with TRBD1 as a possible D gene (5 bases). V dropped 7 bases and J dropped 0 bases, with 19 bases sitting between them. The germline CDR1 and CDR2 sequences are SQVTM and ANQGSEA. This CDR3 is built from 17 residues. CDR3 amino acids: CSGLIPFDSSGANVLTF. Here the CDR3 DNA reads TGCAGCGGCCTCATACCATTTGACAGCTCTGGGGCCAACGTCCTGACTTTC.

This chain links TRBV10-3 with TRBJ2-3; the D is unclear. The ends were cut back, 0 bases at V and 5 bases at J, with 6 bases in the middle. The CDR3 is 13 residues long. Germline V gene sequence: CDR1 ENHRY, CDR2 SYGVKD. CDR3 loop: CAISESKEDTQYF. CDR3 nucleotide sequence: TGTGCCATCAGTGAGTCGAAGGAAGATACGCAGTATTTT.

The chain combines TRBV25-1 with TRBJ2-1; 14 positions match TRBD2. The CDR3 sequence is 12 residues long. In germline, CDR1 is MGHDK, CDR2 SYGVNS. J was trimmed by 14 bases and V by 5 bases; bases with no gene match: 2. The CDR3 loop is CASSKGLAGEFF. CDR3 in DNA: TGTGCCAGCAGTAAGGGACTAGCGGGAGAGTTCTTC.

The CDR3: CASSRTGPNTGELFF. DNA for the CDR3: TGTGCCAGCAGTCGGACGGGACCGAACACCGGGGAGCTGTTTTTT. This chain connects TRBV6-1 to TRBJ2-2; D could derive from TRBD1 or TRBD2 (5 bases each). The V gene lost 5 bases and the J gene lost 0 bases, with 10 bases spanning the gap. Germline lookup yields CDR1 MNHNS and CDR2 SASEGT. This CDR3 is 15 amino acids long.

V usage is TRBV4-1 and J usage is TRBJ2-3; 8 nucleotides agree with TRBD2. Germline V lookup: CDR1 MGHRA, CDR2 YSYEKL. V lost 1 base and J lost 6; bases outside the gene matches: 15. The CDR3 has 18 residues. CDR3 amino acids: CASSQGFVSGTRSDTQYF. CDR3 DNA: TGCGCCAGCAGCCAAGGGTTCGTTAGCGGGACCCGATCGGATACGCAGTATTTT.